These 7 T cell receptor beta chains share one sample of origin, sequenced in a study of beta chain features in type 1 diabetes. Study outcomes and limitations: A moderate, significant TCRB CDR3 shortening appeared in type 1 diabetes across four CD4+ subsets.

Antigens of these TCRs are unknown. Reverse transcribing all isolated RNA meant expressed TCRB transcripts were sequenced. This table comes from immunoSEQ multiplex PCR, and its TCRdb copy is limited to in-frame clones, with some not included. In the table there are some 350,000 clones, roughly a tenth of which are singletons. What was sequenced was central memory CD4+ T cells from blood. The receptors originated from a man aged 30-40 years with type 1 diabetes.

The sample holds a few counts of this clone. CDR3 protein: CASSLAGVMGDTQYF. CDR3 DNA: TGCGCCAGCAGCTTGGCCGGGGTGATGGGAGATACGCAGTATTTT. The chain carries TRBV5-1 and TRBJ2-3; a weak D match, TRBD2 (5 bases). Trimming took off 0 bases at V and 5 bases at J, with 13 bases between the two ends. This CDR3 is 15 amino acids long. Germline CDR1 reads SGHRS; CDR2 reads YFSETQ.

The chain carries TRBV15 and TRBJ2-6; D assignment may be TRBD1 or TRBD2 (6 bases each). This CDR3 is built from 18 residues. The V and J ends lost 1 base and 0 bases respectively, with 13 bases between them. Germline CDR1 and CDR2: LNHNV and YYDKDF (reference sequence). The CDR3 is CATSRGGAPVSGANVLTF. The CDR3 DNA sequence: TGTGCCACCAGCAGAGGGGGGGCTCCGGTCTCTGGGGCCAACGTCCTGACTTTC.

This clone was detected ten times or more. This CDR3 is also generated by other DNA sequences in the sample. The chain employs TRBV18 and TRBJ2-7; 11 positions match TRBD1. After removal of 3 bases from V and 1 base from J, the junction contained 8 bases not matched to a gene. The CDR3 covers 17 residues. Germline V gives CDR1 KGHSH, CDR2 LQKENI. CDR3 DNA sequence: TGTGCCAGCTCACCGAACGGGGGACAGGGGGGATCCTACGAGCAGTACTTC. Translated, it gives CASSPNGGQGGSYEQYF.

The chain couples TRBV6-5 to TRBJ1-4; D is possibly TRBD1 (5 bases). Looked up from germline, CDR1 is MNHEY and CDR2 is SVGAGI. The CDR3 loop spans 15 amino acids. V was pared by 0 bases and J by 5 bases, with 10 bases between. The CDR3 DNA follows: TGTGCCAGCAGTTACTCGATCAGGGACAATGAAAAACTGTTTTTT. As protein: CASSYSIRDNEKLFF.

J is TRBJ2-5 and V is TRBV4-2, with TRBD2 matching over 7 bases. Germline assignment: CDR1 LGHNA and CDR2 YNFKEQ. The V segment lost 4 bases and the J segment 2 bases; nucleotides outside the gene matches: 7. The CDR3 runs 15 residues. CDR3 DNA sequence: TGTGCCAGCAGCCGGGCTAGCGGAAAGCAAGAGACCCAGTACTTC. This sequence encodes CASSRASGKQETQYF.

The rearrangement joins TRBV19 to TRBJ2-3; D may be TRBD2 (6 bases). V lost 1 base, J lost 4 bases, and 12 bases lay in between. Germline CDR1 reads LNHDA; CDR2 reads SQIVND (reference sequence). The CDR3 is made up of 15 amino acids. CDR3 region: CASSIATGVSDTQYF. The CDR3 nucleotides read TGTGCCAGTAGTATAGCAACGGGAGTGTCAGATACGCAGTATTTT. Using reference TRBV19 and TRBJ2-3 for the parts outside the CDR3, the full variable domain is DGGITQSPKYLFRKEGQNVTLSCEQNLNHDAMYWYRQDPGQGLRLIYYSQIVNDFQKGDIAEGYSVSREKKESFPLTVTSAQKNPTAFYLCASSIATGVSDTQYFGPGTRLTVL.

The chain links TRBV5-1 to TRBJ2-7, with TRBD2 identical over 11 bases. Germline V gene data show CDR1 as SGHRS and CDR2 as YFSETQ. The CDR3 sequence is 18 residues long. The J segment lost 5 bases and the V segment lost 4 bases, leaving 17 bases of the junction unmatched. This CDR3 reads CASSALASTSGSPHEQYF. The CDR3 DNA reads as TGCGCCAGCAGCGCTTTAGCAAGCACTAGCGGGAGTCCCCACGAGCAGTACTTC.